Presented here are 28 T cell receptor beta chains from one specimen sequenced in a study of shared clonotypes between healthy human individuals. The table came from immunoSEQ multiplex PCR; TCRdb's copy has only in-frame clones and leaves some out. The repertoire includes 400,000 to 550,000 clones, 79% of them detected once, and less than 15% sits in the top ten. The sequencing input was PBMCs. These receptors all stem from a woman aged 40 to 50 in good health. Some clones in this sample may be carry-over from other donors' samples.

The chain links TRBV28 to TRBJ1-5; no clear D gene. The CDR3 is made up of 13 amino acids. V lost 2 bases and J lost 5, with 7 bases in between. Germline-derived CDR1 and CDR2 are MDHEN and SYDVKM. CDR3 sequence: CASSLASYQPQHF. In nucleotides, the CDR3 is TGTGCCAGCAGTTTAGCCAGCTATCAGCCCCAGCATTTT.

This clone was recorded a few times. The chain has TRBV10-2 and TRBJ1-2; D uncertain. The CDR3 covers 12 residues. Germline CDR1 WSHSY, CDR2 SAAADI. V gave up 6 bases and J gave up 3 bases, with 8 bases separating them. The CDR3, as DNA: TGCGCCAGCAGGAAAGACGACTATGGCTACACCTTC. This codes for CASRKDDYGYTF.

This rearrangement joins TRBV7-6 to TRBJ1-1; TRBD1 matches 9 bases. The CDR3 length is 14 residues. Germline V gene sequence: CDR1 SGHVS, CDR2 FNYEAQ. Trimming at V came to 4 bases and at J to 5 bases, leaving 5 bases not matched to a gene. The CDR3 DNA sequence: TGTGCCAGCAGCTCGCGACAGGGGGATACTGAAGCTTTCTTT. Its protein product is CASSSRQGDTEAFF.

The chain carries TRBV2 and TRBJ2-5; 9 bases fit TRBD2. The CDR3 length is 16 residues. The trim removed 6 bases at V and 2 bases at J, leaving 10 bases unmatched. Germline-derived CDR1 and CDR2 are SNHLY and FYNNEI. CDR3 residues: CASRARLAAKQETQYF. DNA for the CDR3: TGTGCCAGCAGAGCCAGACTAGCGGCTAAACAAGAGACCCAGTACTTC.

J is TRBJ1-2 and V is TRBV5-6; D is ambiguous. Germline V gene data show CDR1 as SGHDT and CDR2 as YYEEEE. The CDR3 runs to 13 residues. V lost 1 base and J lost 4, with 8 bases in between. The CDR3 DNA reads as TGTGCCAGCAGCTTGAGGCAGACCTATGGCTACACCTTC. Protein: CASSLRQTYGYTF.

The J gene is TRBJ2-1, the V gene TRBV19, with 7 positions matching TRBD1. CDR1 LNHDA and CDR2 SQIVND come from the germline V gene (reference sequence). V was pared by 3 bases and J by 0 bases, with 5 bases of the junction left unmatched. The CDR3 extends over 16 amino acids. CDR3 sequence (DNA): TGTGCCAGTAGTATGGCAGGGGGAAGCTCCTACAATGAGCAGTTCTTC. Translating gives CASSMAGGSSYNEQFF. Full variable domain (remainder filled in from reference TRBV19 and TRBJ2-1): DGGITQSPKYLFRKEGQNVTLSCEQNLNHDAMYWYRQDPGQGLRLIYYSQIVNDFQKGDIAEGYSVSREKKESFPLTVTSAQKNPTAFYLCASSMAGGSSYNEQFFGPGTRLTVL.

CDR3 nucleotides: TGCGCCAGCAGCGGAATGGGACAGGGTGATGAAAAACTGTTTTTT. It is translated as CASSGMGQGDEKLFF. V usage is TRBV5-1 and J usage is TRBJ1-4; 9 bases fit TRBD1. The CDR3 is 15 residues long. V lost 4 bases to trimming and J lost 6 bases; unmatched junction nucleotides: 7. Germline loops: CDR1 SGHRS, CDR2 YFSETQ.

The chain is built from TRBV7-9 and TRBJ2-7; D perhaps matches TRBD1 (5 bases). The CDR3 is 14 residues long. V shed 4 bases and J shed 5 bases, with 15 bases lying between them. CDR1 is SEHNR, CDR2 FQNEAQ, per germline (reference sequence). CDR3 loop: CASSSRESLDEQYF. CDR3 nucleotides: TGTGCCAGCAGCTCCAGGGAATCCCTAGACGAGCAGTACTTC.

The chain carries TRBV13 and TRBJ2-7; 9 positions match TRBD1. V trimming: 0 bases; J trimming: 1 base; junction bases outside the gene matches: 1. In germline, CDR1 is PRHDT, CDR2 FYEKMQ (reference sequence). This CDR3 spans 15 amino acids. For the CDR3, the DNA is TGTGCCAGCAGCTTAGGGGGGACAGGGTCCTACGAGCAGTACTTC. Its protein is CASSLGGTGSYEQYF.

V usage is TRBV18 and J usage is TRBJ2-7; tentative D call: TRBD2 (7 bases). Deletions cut 6 bases from V and 6 bases from J, with 21 bases between. The germline V gene has CDR1 KGHSH and CDR2 LQKENI. The CDR3 spans 15 residues. CDR3 in DNA: TGTGCCAGCTCCCTTAGCGGAGGGGGGGCCGGCGAGCAGTACTTC. It specifies CASSLSGGGAGEQYF.

In its sample, this clone was seen once. The rearrangement links TRBV5-4 to TRBJ2-7, with TRBD2 identical over 13 bases. With 4 bases clipped from V and 6 bases from J, the junction kept 7 bases outside the gene matches. CDR1 SGHNT and CDR2 YYREEE come from the germline V gene (reference sequence). This CDR3 is built from 15 residues. Here the CDR3 reads CASSRRTSGSFEQYF. The CDR3 DNA reads as TGTGCCAGCAGCCGACGGACTAGCGGGAGTTTCGAGCAGTACTTC.

The rearrangement uses TRBV18 and TRBJ1-6; 7 nucleotides align to TRBD1. With 4 bases clipped from V and 6 bases from J, the junction kept 9 bases outside the gene matches. The CDR3 spans 16 residues. Germline values: CDR1 KGHSH, CDR2 LQKENI. Here the CDR3 DNA reads TGTGCCAGCTCACTATTCGACAGGGTGGTTAATTCACCCCTCCACTTT. Translation gives CASSLFDRVVNSPLHF.

The V and J genes are TRBV5-1 and TRBJ2-3; D is perhaps TRBD2 (5 bases). The CDR3 totals 14 residues. V dropped 0 bases and J dropped 6 bases, with 11 bases sitting between them. From germline, CDR1 is SGHRS and CDR2 YFSETQ. The CDR3 nucleotides read TGCGCCAGCAGCTTGGGTCTCTCGGGGGATACGCAGTATTTT. This encodes CASSLGLSGDTQYF.

The chain links TRBV18 to TRBJ2-7; D gene unclear. Per germline, CDR1 KGHSH and CDR2 LQKENI. The germline V and J ends were trimmed by 5 bases and 2 bases, with 7 bases remaining between them. The CDR3 is made up of 12 amino acids. The CDR3 is CASSRVAYEQYF. For the CDR3, the DNA is TGTGCCAGCTCAAGAGTGGCCTACGAGCAGTACTTC.

As concerns this clone: Just one base apart from a much larger clone, this may be a read error. This likely comes from a read error, as the CDR3 has no conserved phenylalanine or tryptophan at its end. V usage is TRBV11-2 and J usage is TRBJ2-7; 7 nucleotides align to TRBD1. Losses at the gene ends were 5 bases for V and 3 bases for J; bases not matched to a gene: 10. Germline CDR1 is SGHAT and CDR2 is FQNNGV. The CDR3 has 15 amino acids. The CDR3 here is CASSDRTGGFYEQYS. The CDR3 nucleotides are TGTGCCAGCAGCGATCGGACAGGAGGTTTCTACGAGCAGTACTCC.

The chain carries TRBV27 and TRBJ2-4; TRBD1 might be the D (6 bases). The V end lost 11 bases, the J end lost 7 bases, and 24 bases lay between the germline ends. CDR1 MNHEY and CDR2 SMNVEV come from the germline V gene (reference sequence). This CDR3 is 15 amino acids long. As DNA, the CDR3 is TGTGCCTCCTCCGGGACACCCCTAGGTCGGAACATTCAGTACTTC. Encoded protein: CASSGTPLGRNIQYF.

The chain has TRBV6-6 and TRBJ2-3; 9 nucleotides match TRBD1. The V and J ends lost 0 bases and 10 bases, in that order; junction bases with no gene match: 5. This CDR3 has 14 residues. Germline lookup yields CDR1 MNHNY and CDR2 SVGAGI (reference sequence). The CDR3 nucleotides read TGTGCCAGCAGTTACTCGGGACAGGGAGACGCGCAGTATTTT. It yields the protein CASSYSGQGDAQYF.

This chain links TRBV29-1 with TRBJ2-5; unclear D gene. The better agreement between TRBJ2-7 and the DNA end casts doubt on the J call. The CDR3 runs 13 residues. Germline V gives CDR1 SQVTM, CDR2 ANQGSEA. The CDR3 bases are TGCAGCGTTGAAAAGTCCTGGGATACCGAGCAGTACTTC. Translating it yields CSVEKSWDTEQYF.

The chain employs TRBV5-1 and TRBJ2-3, with 7 bases aligning to TRBD2. This CDR3 comprises 17 residues. The V gene's germline CDR1 is SGHRS and CDR2 YFSETQ. Trimming cost V 0 bases and J 2 bases; bases outside gene matches: 9. CDR3 protein: CASSLAVSGLTTDTQYF. The CDR3 DNA follows: TGCGCCAGCAGCTTGGCCGTGTCGGGACTAACCACAGATACGCAGTATTTT.

The chain uses TRBV28 and TRBJ1-1; the D is unclear. This CDR3 contains 15 residues. The V gene's germline CDR1 is MDHEN and CDR2 SYDVKM. The V and J ends lost 6 bases and 0 bases respectively, with 14 bases between them. The CDR3: CASREGFPMNTEAFF. CDR3 nucleotide sequence: TGTGCCAGCAGGGAAGGGTTCCCGATGAACACTGAAGCTTTCTTT. The variable domain in full, with the rest retrieved from reference TRBV28 and TRBJ1-1, is DVKVTQSSRYLVKRTGEKVFLECVQDMDHENMFWYRQDPGLGLRLIYFSYDVKMKEKGDIPEGYSVSREKKERFSLILESASTNQTSMYLCASREGFPMNTEAFFGQGTRLTVV.

With regard to this clone: The same CDR3 is also encoded by other DNA sequences in this sample. The rearrangement uses TRBV18 and TRBJ1-1; no clear D. The CDR3 loop spans 14 amino acids. Germline lookup yields CDR1 KGHSH and CDR2 LQKENI. Trimming shortened V by 2 bases and J by 3 bases, and 10 bases separated the two germline ends. The CDR3 loop is CASSPTGLDTEAFF. In DNA, the CDR3 is TGTGCCAGCTCACCAACGGGGTTGGACACTGAAGCTTTCTTT.

V is TRBV15 and J is TRBJ2-7; no reliable D call. The V gene lost 1 base and the J gene lost 1 base, with 8 bases spanning the gap. Germline CDR1 reads LNHNV; CDR2 reads YYDKDF (reference sequence). This CDR3 comprises 14 residues. In nucleotides, the CDR3 is TGTGCCACCAGCAGAGGCGGCATATCCTACGAGCAGTACTTC. Protein: CATSRGGISYEQYF.

This clone was seen repeatedly, ten times or more. The gene calls are TRBV7-8 and TRBJ2-7, with 10 bases aligning to TRBD2. From germline, CDR1 is SGHVS and CDR2 FQNEAQ. The CDR3 has 18 residues. After removal of 2 bases from V and 11 bases from J, the junction contained 21 bases not matched to a gene. CDR3 loop: CASSLFSSGSPWAGDKYF. The CDR3 coding sequence is TGTGCCAGCAGCTTATTTTCTAGCGGGAGCCCCTGGGCGGGAGACAAGTACTTC. The full variable domain, in which reference TRBV7-8 and TRBJ2-7 provide the parts outside the CDR3, is GAGVSQSPRYKVAKRGQDVALRCDPISGHVSLFWYQQALGQGPEFLTYFQNEAQLDKSGLPSDRFFAERPEGSVSTLKIQRTQQEDSAVYLCASSLFSSGSPWAGDKYFGPGTRLTVT.

The rearrangement links TRBV5-1 to TRBJ1-5; maybe TRBD1 (5 bases). The length of the CDR3 is 15 residues. The germline V gene encodes CDR1 SGHRS and CDR2 YFSETQ. Trimming shortened V by 4 bases and J by 1 base, and 12 bases separated the two germline ends. CDR3 sequence: CASSLEGLSNQPQHF. The CDR3 nucleotides are TGCGCCAGCAGCCTAGAGGGGTTGAGCAATCAGCCCCAGCATTTT.

DNA of the CDR3: TGCAGCGTTTCTATCACCCGGTCCAATGAGCAGTTCTTC. Its translation is CSVSITRSNEQFF. V usage is TRBV29-1 and J usage is TRBJ2-1; D unresolved. From germline, CDR1 is SQVTM and CDR2 ANQGSEA. V was pared by 5 bases and J by 6 bases, with 14 bases between. This CDR3 contains 13 residues.

The chain recombines TRBV10-1 with TRBJ2-1; possible D gene TRBD1, 6 bases. This CDR3 is 15 amino acids long. Germline assignment: CDR1 WNHNN and CDR2 SYGVQD (reference sequence). V gave up 6 bases and J gave up 4 bases, with 16 bases separating them. The DNA for the CDR3 is TGCGCCAGCAGCCCCGGTACAGGGCGTTACAATGAGCAGTTCTTC. Amino acid sequence: CASSPGTGRYNEQFF.

The J gene is TRBJ2-2, the V gene TRBV10-3, with 11 bases that match TRBD2. Germline V CDR1 and CDR2: ENHRY, SYGVKD. The trim removed 3 bases at V and 3 bases at J, leaving 12 bases unmatched. The CDR3 sequence is 19 residues long. The CDR3 loop is CAISDYMGSGRAHTGELFF. CDR3 in DNA: TGTGCCATCAGTGACTATATGGGTAGCGGGAGGGCCCACACCGGGGAGCTGTTTTTT.

The chain has TRBV5-1 and TRBJ2-2, with D perhaps matching TRBD2 (6 bases). CDR1 is SGHRS, CDR2 YFSETQ, per germline. CDR3 size: 16 residues. Trimming took 0 bases from V and 5 from J, leaving 14 bases between them. The CDR3 sequence: CASSLGYGSGTGELFF. CDR3 in DNA: TGCGCCAGCAGCTTGGGGTACGGGAGTGGGACCGGGGAGCTGTTTTTT.